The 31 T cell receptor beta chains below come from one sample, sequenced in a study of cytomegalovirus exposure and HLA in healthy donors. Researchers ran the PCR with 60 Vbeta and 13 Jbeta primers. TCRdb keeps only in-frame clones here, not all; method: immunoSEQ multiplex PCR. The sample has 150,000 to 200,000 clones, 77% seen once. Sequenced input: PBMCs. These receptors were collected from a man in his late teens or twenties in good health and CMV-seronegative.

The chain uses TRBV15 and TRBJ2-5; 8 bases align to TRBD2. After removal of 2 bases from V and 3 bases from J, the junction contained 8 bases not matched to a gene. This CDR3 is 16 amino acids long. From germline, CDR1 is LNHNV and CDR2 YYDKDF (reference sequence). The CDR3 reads CATSRSRSGSEETQYF. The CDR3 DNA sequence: TGTGCCACCAGCAGAAGTAGAAGCGGGAGCGAAGAGACCCAGTACTTC.

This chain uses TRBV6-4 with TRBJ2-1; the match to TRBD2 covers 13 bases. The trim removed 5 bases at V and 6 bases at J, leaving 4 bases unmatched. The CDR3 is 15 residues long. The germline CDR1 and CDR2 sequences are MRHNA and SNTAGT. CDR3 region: CASSRLAGGANEQFF. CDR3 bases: TGTGCCAGCAGTAGACTAGCGGGAGGAGCCAATGAGCAGTTCTTC.

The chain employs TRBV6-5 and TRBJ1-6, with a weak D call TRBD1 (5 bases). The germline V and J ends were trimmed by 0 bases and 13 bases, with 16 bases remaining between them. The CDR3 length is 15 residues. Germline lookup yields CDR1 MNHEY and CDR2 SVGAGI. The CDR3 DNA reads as TGTGCCAGCAGTTACTCGAGGGAGGCCCGGGGGCCCCTCCACTTT. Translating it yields CASSYSREARGPLHF.

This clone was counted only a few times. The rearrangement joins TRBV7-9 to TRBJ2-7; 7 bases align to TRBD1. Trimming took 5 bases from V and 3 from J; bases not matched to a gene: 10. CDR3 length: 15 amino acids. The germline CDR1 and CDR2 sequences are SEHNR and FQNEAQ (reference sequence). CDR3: CASSPPGQKFYEQYF. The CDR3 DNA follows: TGTGCCAGCAGCCCCCCGGGACAGAAATTCTACGAGCAGTACTTC.

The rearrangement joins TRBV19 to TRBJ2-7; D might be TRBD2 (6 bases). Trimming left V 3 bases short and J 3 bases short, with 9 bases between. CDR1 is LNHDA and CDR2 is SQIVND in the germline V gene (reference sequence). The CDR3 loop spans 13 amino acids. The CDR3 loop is CASSMVGGYEQYF. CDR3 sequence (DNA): TGTGCCAGTAGTATGGTGGGGGGCTACGAGCAGTACTTC.

The CDR3 loop is CASRHGQGGTEAFF. The CDR3 DNA reads TGTGCCAGCAGGCACGGACAGGGAGGGACTGAAGCTTTCTTT. The genes are TRBV7-9 and TRBJ1-1, with 8 bases identical to TRBD1. The length of the CDR3 is 14 residues. With 6 bases clipped from V and 5 bases from J, the junction kept 8 bases outside the gene matches. CDR1 and CDR2 (germline): SEHNR, FQNEAQ (reference sequence).

The CDR3 reads CASNDPGGAYTEAFF. The CDR3 nucleotides are TGTGCCAGCAACGACCCAGGGGGCGCGTACACTGAAGCTTTCTTT. This sequence joins TRBV7-2 and TRBJ1-1, with 8 bases that match TRBD1. Germline assignment: CDR1 SGHTA and CDR2 FQGNSA. Trimming cost V 7 bases and J 3 bases; bases outside gene matches: 10. The CDR3 extends over 15 amino acids.

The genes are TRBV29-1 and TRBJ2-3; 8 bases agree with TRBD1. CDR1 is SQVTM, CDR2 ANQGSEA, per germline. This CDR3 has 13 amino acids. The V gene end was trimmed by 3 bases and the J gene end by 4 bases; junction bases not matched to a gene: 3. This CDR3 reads CSVDFRGPDTQYF. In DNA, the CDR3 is TGCAGCGTTGATTTCAGGGGGCCAGATACGCAGTATTTT.

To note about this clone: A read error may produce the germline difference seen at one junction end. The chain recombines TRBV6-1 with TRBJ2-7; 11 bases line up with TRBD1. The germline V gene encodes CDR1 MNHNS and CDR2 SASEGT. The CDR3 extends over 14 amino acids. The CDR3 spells CASSVPDRGLVGDF. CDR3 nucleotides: TGTGCCAGCAGTGTCCCGGACAGGGGGCTGGTTGGGGACTTC.

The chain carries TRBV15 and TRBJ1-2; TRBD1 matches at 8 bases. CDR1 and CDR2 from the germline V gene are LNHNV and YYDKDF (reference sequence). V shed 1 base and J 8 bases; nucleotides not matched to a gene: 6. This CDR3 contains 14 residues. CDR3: CATSRVGQGCGYTF. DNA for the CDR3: TGTGCCACCAGCAGAGTAGGACAGGGTTGCGGCTACACCTTC.

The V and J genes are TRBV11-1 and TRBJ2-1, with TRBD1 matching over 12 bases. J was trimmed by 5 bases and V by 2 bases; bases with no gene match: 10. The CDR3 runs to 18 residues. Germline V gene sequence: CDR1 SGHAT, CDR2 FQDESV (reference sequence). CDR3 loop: CASSLLGTGGTSNNEQFF. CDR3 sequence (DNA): TGTGCCAGCAGCTTACTCGGGACAGGGGGCACCTCGAACAATGAGCAGTTCTTC.

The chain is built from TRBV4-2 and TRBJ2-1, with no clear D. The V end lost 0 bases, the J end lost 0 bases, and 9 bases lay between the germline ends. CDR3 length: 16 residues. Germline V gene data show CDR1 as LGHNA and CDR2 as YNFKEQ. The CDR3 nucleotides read TGTGCCAGCAGCCAAGAATGGGCCAGCTCCTACAATGAGCAGTTCTTC. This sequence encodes CASSQEWASSYNEQFF.

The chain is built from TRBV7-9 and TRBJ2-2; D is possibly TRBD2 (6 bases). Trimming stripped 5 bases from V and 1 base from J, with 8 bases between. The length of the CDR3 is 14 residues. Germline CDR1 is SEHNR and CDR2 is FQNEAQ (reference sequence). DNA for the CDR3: TGTGCCAGCAGCCGGGGACTGAACACCGGGGAGCTGTTTTTT. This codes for CASSRGLNTGELFF.

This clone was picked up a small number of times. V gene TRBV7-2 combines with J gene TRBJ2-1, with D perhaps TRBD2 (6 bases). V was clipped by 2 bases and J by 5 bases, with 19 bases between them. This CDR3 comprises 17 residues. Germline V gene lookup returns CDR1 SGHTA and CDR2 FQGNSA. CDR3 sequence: CASSLSPRTGEDNEQFF. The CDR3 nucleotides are TGTGCCAGCAGCTTAAGCCCGAGAACGGGAGAGGACAATGAGCAGTTCTTC.

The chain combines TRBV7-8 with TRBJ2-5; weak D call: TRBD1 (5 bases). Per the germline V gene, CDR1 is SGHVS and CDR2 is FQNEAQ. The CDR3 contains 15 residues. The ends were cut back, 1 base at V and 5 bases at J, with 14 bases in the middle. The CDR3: CASSLVAQGRETQYF. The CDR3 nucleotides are TGTGCCAGCAGCTTAGTGGCGCAGGGTAGGGAGACCCAGTACTTC.

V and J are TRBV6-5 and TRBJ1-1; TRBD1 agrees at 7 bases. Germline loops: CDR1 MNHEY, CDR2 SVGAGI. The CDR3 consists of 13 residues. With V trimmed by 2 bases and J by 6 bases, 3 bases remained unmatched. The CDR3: CASSYDRASEAFF. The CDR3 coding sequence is TGTGCCAGCAGTTACGACAGGGCCTCTGAAGCTTTCTTT.

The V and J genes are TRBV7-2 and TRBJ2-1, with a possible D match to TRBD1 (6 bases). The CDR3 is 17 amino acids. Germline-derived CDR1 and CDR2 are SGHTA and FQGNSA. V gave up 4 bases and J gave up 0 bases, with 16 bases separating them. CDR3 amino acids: CASSSGGRMSSYNEQFF. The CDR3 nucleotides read TGTGCCAGCAGCTCTGGGGGCCGCATGAGCTCCTACAATGAGCAGTTCTTC.

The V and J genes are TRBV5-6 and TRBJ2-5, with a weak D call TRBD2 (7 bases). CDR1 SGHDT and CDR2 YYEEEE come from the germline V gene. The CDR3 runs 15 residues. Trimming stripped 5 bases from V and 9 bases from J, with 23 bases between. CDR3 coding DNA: TGTGCCAGCAGTCGGGGGGCGCGTTGGGGTTGGCCCCAGTACTTC. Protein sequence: CASSRGARWGWPQYF.

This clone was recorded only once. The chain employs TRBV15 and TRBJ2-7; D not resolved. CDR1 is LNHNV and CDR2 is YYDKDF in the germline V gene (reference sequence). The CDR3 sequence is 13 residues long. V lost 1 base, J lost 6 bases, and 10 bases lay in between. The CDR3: CATSRAAGFEQYF. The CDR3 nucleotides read TGTGCCACCAGCAGAGCAGCCGGGTTCGAGCAGTACTTC.

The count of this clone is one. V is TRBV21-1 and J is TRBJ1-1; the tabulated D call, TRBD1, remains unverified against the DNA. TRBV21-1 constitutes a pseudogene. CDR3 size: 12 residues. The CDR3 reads CARQGNCTEAFF. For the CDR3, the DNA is TGTGCCAGGCAGGGGAATTGCACTGAAGCTTTCTTT.

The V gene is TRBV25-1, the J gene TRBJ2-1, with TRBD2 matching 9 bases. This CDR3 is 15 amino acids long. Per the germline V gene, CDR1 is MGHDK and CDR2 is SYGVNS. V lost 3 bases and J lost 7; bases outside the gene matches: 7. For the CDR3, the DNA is TGTGCCAGCAGTGATTTGGCGGGAGGGGCGAATGAGCAGTTCTTC. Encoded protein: CASSDLAGGANEQFF.

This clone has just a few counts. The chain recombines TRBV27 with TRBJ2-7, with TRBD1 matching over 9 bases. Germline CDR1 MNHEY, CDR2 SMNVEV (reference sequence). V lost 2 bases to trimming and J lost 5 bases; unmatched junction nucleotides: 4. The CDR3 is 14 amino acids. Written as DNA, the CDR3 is TGTGCCAGCAGTTTAAACAGGGGGCTACACGAGCAGTACTTC. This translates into CASSLNRGLHEQYF.

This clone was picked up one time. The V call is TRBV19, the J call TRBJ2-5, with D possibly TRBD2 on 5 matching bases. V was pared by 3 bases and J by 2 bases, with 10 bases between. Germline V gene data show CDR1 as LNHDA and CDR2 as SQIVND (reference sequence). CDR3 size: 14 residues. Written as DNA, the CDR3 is TGTGCCAGTAGTATTGGACTGGGGCAAGAGACCCAGTACTTC. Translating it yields CASSIGLGQETQYF. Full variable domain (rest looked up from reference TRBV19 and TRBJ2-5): DGGITQSPKYLFRKEGQNVTLSCEQNLNHDAMYWYRQDPGQGLRLIYYSQIVNDFQKGDIAEGYSVSREKKESFPLTVTSAQKNPTAFYLCASSIGLGQETQYFGPGTRLLVL.

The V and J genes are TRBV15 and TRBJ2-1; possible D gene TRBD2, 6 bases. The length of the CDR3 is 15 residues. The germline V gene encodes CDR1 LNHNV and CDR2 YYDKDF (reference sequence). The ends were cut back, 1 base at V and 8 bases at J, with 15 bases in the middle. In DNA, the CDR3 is TGTGCCACCAGCAGAGTGGCGGGGCGCCTCGATGAGCAGTTCTTC. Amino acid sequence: CATSRVAGRLDEQFF. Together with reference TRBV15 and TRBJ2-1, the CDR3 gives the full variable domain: DAMVIQNPRYQVTQFGKPVTLSCSQTLNHNVMYWYQQKSSQAPKLLFHYYDKDFNNEADTPDNFQSRRPNTSFCFLDIRSPGLGDTAMYLCATSRVAGRLDEQFFGPGTRLTVL.

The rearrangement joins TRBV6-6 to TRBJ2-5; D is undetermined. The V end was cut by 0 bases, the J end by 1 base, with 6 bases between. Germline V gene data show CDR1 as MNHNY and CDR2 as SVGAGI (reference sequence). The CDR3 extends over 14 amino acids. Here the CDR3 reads CASSYSSSQETQYF. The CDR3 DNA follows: TGTGCCAGCAGTTACTCATCTAGCCAAGAGACCCAGTACTTC.

CDR3 DNA sequence: TGTGCCAGTAGTATAGGAGGGACGGGAGAGCGCTACACCTTC. This codes for CASSIGGTGERYTF. J is TRBJ1-2 and V is TRBV19; tentative D call: TRBD1 (5 bases). The ends were cut back, 1 base at V and 9 bases at J, with 15 bases in the middle. The CDR3 contains 14 residues. CDR1 and CDR2 from the germline V gene are LNHDA and SQIVND (reference sequence).

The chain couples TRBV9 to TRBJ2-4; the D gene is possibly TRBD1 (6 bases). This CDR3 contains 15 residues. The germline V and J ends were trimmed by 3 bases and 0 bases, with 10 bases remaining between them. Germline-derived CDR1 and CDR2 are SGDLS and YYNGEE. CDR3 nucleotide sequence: TGTGCCAGCAGCGAACAGGGATTAGCCAAAAACATTCAGTACTTC. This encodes CASSEQGLAKNIQYF.

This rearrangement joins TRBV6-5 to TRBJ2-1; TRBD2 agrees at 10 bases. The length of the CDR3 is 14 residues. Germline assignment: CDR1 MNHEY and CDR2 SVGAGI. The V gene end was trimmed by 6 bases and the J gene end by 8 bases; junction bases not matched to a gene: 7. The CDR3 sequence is CASRPGLAYHEQFF. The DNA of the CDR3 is TGTGCCAGCAGGCCGGGACTAGCGTACCATGAGCAGTTCTTC.

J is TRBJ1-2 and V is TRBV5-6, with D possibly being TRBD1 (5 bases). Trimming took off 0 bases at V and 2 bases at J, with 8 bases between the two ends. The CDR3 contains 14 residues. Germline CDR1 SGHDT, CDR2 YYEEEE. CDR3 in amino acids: CASSLGGTNYGYTF. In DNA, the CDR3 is TGTGCCAGCAGCTTGGGGGGCACGAACTATGGCTACACCTTC.

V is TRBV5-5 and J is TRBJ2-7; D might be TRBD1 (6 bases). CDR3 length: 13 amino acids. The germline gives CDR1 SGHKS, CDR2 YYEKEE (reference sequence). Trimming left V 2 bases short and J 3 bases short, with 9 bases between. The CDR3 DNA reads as TGTGCCAGCAGCTTTGGGGGCCGCTACGAGCAGTACTTC. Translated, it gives CASSFGGRYEQYF.

For the CDR3, the DNA is TGTGCCAGCAGCTCCGCCGGGCGGGGGTCCTACAATGAGCAGTTCTTC. Its translation: CASSSAGRGSYNEQFF. The J gene is TRBJ2-1, the V gene TRBV11-2; 7 nucleotides align to TRBD2. The CDR3 length is 16 residues. With V trimmed by 4 bases and J by 1 base, 7 bases remained unmatched. Per germline, CDR1 SGHAT and CDR2 FQNNGV. The variable domain in full, with the rest retrieved from reference TRBV11-2 and TRBJ2-1, is EAGVAQSPRYKIIEKRQSVAFWCNPISGHATLYWYQQILGQGPKLLIQFQNNGVVDDSQLPKDRFSAERLKGVDSTLKIQPAKLEDSAVYLCASSSAGRGSYNEQFFGPGTRLTVL.